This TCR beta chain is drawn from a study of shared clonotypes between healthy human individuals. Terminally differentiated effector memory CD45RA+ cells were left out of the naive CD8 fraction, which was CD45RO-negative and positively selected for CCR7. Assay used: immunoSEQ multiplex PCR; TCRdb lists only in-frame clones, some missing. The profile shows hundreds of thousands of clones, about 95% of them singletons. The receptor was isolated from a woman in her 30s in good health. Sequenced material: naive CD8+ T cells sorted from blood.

CDR3 sequence reads: CASTPPGFGQPQHF. The DNA for the CDR3 is TGTGCCAGCACCCCGCCGGGTTTTGGCCAGCCCCAGCATTTT. The chain couples TRBV28 to TRBJ1-5; D remains unclear. The CDR3 sequence is 14 residues long. V lost 7 bases and J lost 7, with 17 bases in between. Germline V lookup: CDR1 MDHEN, CDR2 SYDVKM.